The 10 T cell receptor beta chains in this list originate from one sample, sequenced in a study of regulatory T cells in long-lasting Graves disease. Through Arm-PCR of CDR3 regions and iRepertoire HTBI primers, TCR beta libraries were built. TCRdb ran MiXCR on the multiplex PCR reads and lists one entry per CDR3 protein. In the table there are roughly 350,000 distinct CDR3 sequences, 15% to 20% of which are singletons. Time point denoted: newly diagnosed GD, antithyroid drugs for less than 3 months. The TCR library was made from RNA that had been extracted from PBMCs in TRIzol. These same data were also listed under a study on T cells in Graves' hyperthyroidism and ophthalmopathy.

The source was peripheral blood mononuclear cells (PBMCs), collected at new diagnosis, from a patient treated with antithyroid drugs. The receptors stem from a young woman with Graves disease.

At least ten counts were recorded for this clonotype. This chain connects TRBV7-9 to TRBJ1-4; a weak D match, TRBD1 (6 bases). CDR1 is SEHNR, CDR2 FQNEAQ, per germline (reference sequence). Trimming removed 5 bases at V and 7 bases at J, with 14 bases between. The CDR3 is 14 residues long. The DNA for the CDR3 is TGTGCCAGCAGCGAGGGACACTCAGGTGAAAAACTGTTTTTT. Protein product: CASSEGHSGEKLFF.

This chain links TRBV2 with TRBJ2-7, with TRBD1 identical over 10 bases. The CDR3 totals 15 residues. Germline lookup yields CDR1 SNHLY and CDR2 FYNNEI. V dropped 5 bases and J dropped 6; count of bases not matched to a gene: 10. The CDR3 DNA sequence: TGTGCCAGCAGTTTGTCCGGGACAGGGGAACGCGAGCAGTACTTC. This codes for CASSLSGTGEREQYF.

This clonotype was detected many times. V gene TRBV6-2 or TRBV6-3 combines with J gene TRBJ2-3, with D possibly TRBD1 on 5 matching bases. The CDR3 spans 16 residues. The germline V gene encodes CDR1 MNHEY and CDR2 SVGEGT. With 4 bases removed from V and 0 bases from J, the gap between germline ends came to 14 bases. Written as DNA, the CDR3 is TGTGCCAGCAGTTTCAAGATCAGGGCGAGCACAGATACGCAGTATTTT. This encodes CASSFKIRASTDTQYF.

The chain recombines TRBV5-1 with TRBJ1-5, with D maybe TRBD1 (6 bases). CDR1 SGHRS and CDR2 YFSETQ come from the germline V gene. V gave up 4 bases and J gave up 4 bases, with 12 bases separating them. The CDR3 sequence is 14 residues long. CDR3 loop: CASSATGFNQPQHF. CDR3 nucleotide sequence: TGCGCCAGCAGCGCAACAGGGTTTAATCAGCCCCAGCATTTT. The full variable domain, in which reference TRBV5-1 and TRBJ1-5 provide the parts outside the CDR3, is KAGVTQTPRYLIKTRGQQVTLSCSPISGHRSVSWYQQTPGQGLQFLFEYFSETQRNKGNFPGRFSGRQFSNSRSEMNVSTLELGDSALYLCASSATGFNQPQHFGDGTRLSIL.

Notes on this clonotype: A clone one base away is much larger, so this may be a read error. The rearrangement links TRBV7-9 to TRBJ2-2; no definite D call. The V end lost 5 bases, the J end lost 10 bases, and 20 bases lay between the germline ends. CDR3 length: 15 residues. From germline, CDR1 is SEHNR and CDR2 FQNEAQ (reference sequence). The CDR3 coding sequence is TGTGCCAGCAGCCGAGGCGGACCGTCCCTCGAGGAGCTGTTTTTT. Protein product: CASSRGGPSLEELFF. Together with reference TRBV7-9 and TRBJ2-2, the CDR3 gives the full variable domain: DTGVSQNPRHKITKRGQNVTFRCDPISEHNRLYWYRQTLGQGPEFLTYFQNEAQLEKSRLLSDRFSAERPKGSFSTLEIQRTEQGDSAMYLCASSRGGPSLEELFFGEGSRLTVL.

This clonotype appeared many times. The gene calls are TRBV11-2 and TRBJ2-1; D ambiguous. This CDR3 has 13 amino acids. CDR1 and CDR2 from the germline V gene are SGHAT and FQNNGV. The V gene lost 0 bases and the J gene lost 11 bases, with 11 bases spanning the gap. Here the CDR3 reads CASSLDWTGQQFF. As DNA, the CDR3 is TGTGCCAGCAGCTTAGATTGGACGGGCCAGCAGTTCTTC.

The gene calls are TRBV12-3 or TRBV12-4 and TRBJ2-1; a weak D match, TRBD2 (6 bases). The CDR3 runs 13 residues. V lost 7 bases, J lost 9 bases, and 16 bases lay in between. In DNA, the CDR3 is TGTGCCAGCACCAGGGAGGTTTTATCTGAGCAGTTCTTC. As protein: CASTREVLSEQFF.

Concerning this clonotype: Compared with germline, one end of the junction differs, possibly owing to a read error. V and J are TRBV15 and TRBJ2-7; D not resolved. Germline CDR1 and CDR2: LNHNV and YYDKDF (reference sequence). The CDR3 is made up of 14 amino acids. The chain's CDR3 is CTTSRTRQAYEQYF. CDR3 sequence (DNA): TGTACCACCAGCCGGACCCGCCAAGCCTACGAGCAGTACTTC.

This clonotype turned up a few times. One end of the junction varies from germline; a read error may be responsible. V is TRBV5-6 and J is TRBJ1-4; D gene uncertain. This CDR3 has 14 residues. Germline V CDR1 and CDR2: SGHDT, YYEEEE. CDR3 in DNA: TGTGCCTGCAGCTTGTGGCCAACTAATGAAAAACTGTTTTTT. This encodes CACSLWPTNEKLFF.

The chain links TRBV5-4 to TRBJ2-1, with 10 bases aligning to TRBD2. The V gene end was trimmed by 4 bases and the J gene end by 5 bases; junction bases not matched to a gene: 6. Germline CDR1 reads SGHNT; CDR2 reads YYREEE (reference sequence). This CDR3 has 15 amino acids. The CDR3 is CASSPELAGNNEQFF. CDR3 bases: TGTGCCAGCAGCCCTGAACTAGCGGGAAACAATGAGCAGTTCTTC.